These 16 T cell receptor beta chains share one sample of origin, sequenced in a study of cytomegalovirus exposure and HLA in healthy donors. A multiplex PCR was run with 60 Vbeta primers and 13 Jbeta primers. Using immunoSEQ multiplex PCR, the repertoire was profiled, and TCRdb retains in-frame clones only, with some absent. The data contain 150,000 to 200,000 clones, 82% of them singletons. The sequencing input was PBMCs. All receptors derive from a boy between 2 and 15 years old in good health and CMV-seronegative.

There are a few counts of this clone. This chain connects TRBV5-4 to TRBJ1-2, with a possible D match to TRBD1 (5 bases). The CDR3 has 12 residues. CDR1 is SGHNT and CDR2 is YYREEE in the germline V gene (reference sequence). V lost 4 bases and J 5 bases, leaving 9 bases between the germline ends. Written as DNA, the CDR3 is TGTGCCAGCAGCCTGACAGATTATGGCTACACCTTC. This gives the protein CASSLTDYGYTF.

This clone was detected a few times. The CDR3 DNA is TGCGCCAGCAGCTTCAGACTAGCTGAAGAGACCCAGTACTTC. Encoded protein: CASSFRLAEETQYF. This chain links TRBV5-1 with TRBJ2-5; 7 nucleotides align to TRBD2. In germline, CDR1 is SGHRS, CDR2 YFSETQ. The CDR3 runs 14 residues. V gave up 2 bases and J gave up 3 bases; unmatched junction bases: 4.

This rearrangement joins TRBV18 to TRBJ2-5; possible D gene TRBD2, 5 bases. The CDR3 has 12 amino acids. CDR1 is KGHSH, CDR2 LQKENI, per germline. The V end lost 3 bases, the J end lost 11 bases, and 13 bases lay between the germline ends. The CDR3 is CASSPDSGEQYF. As DNA, the CDR3 is TGTGCCAGCTCACCCGACTCCGGGGAGCAGTACTTC.

V is TRBV5-4 and J is TRBJ2-3; D possibly corresponds to TRBD1 (5 bases). Germline CDR1 SGHNT, CDR2 YYREEE (reference sequence). Between the trimmed V and J ends, which lost 0 bases and 2 bases, there was a span of 7 bases. The CDR3 is 14 residues long. CDR3 amino acids: CASSLGGLTDTQYF. CDR3 DNA: TGTGCCAGCAGCTTGGGGGGCCTCACAGATACGCAGTATTTT.

In its sample, this clone was seen a few times. V and J are TRBV7-2 and TRBJ1-1; possible D gene TRBD1, 6 bases. There are 14 residues in the CDR3. CDR1 is SGHTA and CDR2 is FQGNSA in the germline V gene. The V end was cut by 2 bases, the J end by 1 base, with 8 bases between. The CDR3 DNA reads TGTGCCAGCAGCTTATCAGGGGCGAACACTGAAGCTTTCTTT. Translating it yields CASSLSGANTEAFF.

This CDR3 reads CASSQDGGETQYF. The CDR3 region has the DNA TGCGCCAGCAGCCAAGATGGAGGGGAGACCCAGTACTTC. The rearrangement joins TRBV4-3 to TRBJ2-5, with D perhaps TRBD2 (6 bases). CDR1 is LGHNA, CDR2 YSLEER, per germline. The V gene lost 0 bases and the J gene lost 5 bases, with 7 bases spanning the gap. This CDR3 is built from 13 residues.

This clone was recorded a few times. The chain is built from TRBV2 and TRBJ2-7, with 8 bases matching TRBD1. Trimming at V came to 7 bases and at J to 2 bases, leaving 4 bases not matched to a gene. The CDR3 is 13 residues long. The germline CDR1 and CDR2 sequences are SNHLY and FYNNEI. The CDR3 loop reads CASNNRGTYEQYF. The CDR3 bases are TGTGCCAGCAATAACAGGGGGACCTACGAGCAGTACTTC.

The rearrangement uses TRBV6-1 and TRBJ1-1; D may be TRBD1 (6 bases). The CDR3 sequence is 13 residues long. In germline, CDR1 is MNHNS, CDR2 SASEGT. Trimming shortened V by 7 bases and J by 1 base, and 10 bases separated the two germline ends. The CDR3 sequence: CASTGQTNTEAFF. CDR3 DNA: TGTGCCAGCACCGGACAGACGAACACTGAAGCTTTCTTT.

The V and J genes are TRBV5-4 and TRBJ1-1; D is undetermined. CDR3 size: 14 residues. The germline V gene encodes CDR1 SGHNT and CDR2 YYREEE (reference sequence). V was shortened by 2 bases and J by 8 bases, with 16 bases between the two germline ends. This CDR3 reads CASSLYINSEEAFF. CDR3 DNA sequence: TGTGCCAGCAGCTTATACATTAATTCGGAGGAAGCTTTCTTT.

The CDR3 DNA reads as TGTGCCAGCAGCTTGAGGAGGATTGAGCAGTTCTTC. Its protein is CASSLRRIEQFF. The rearrangement uses TRBV5-6 and TRBJ2-1; perhaps TRBD2 as D (5 bases). V was clipped by 1 base and J by 9 bases, with 8 bases between them. CDR3 length: 12 residues. The germline V gene has CDR1 SGHDT and CDR2 YYEEEE.

This chain links TRBV11-2 with TRBJ1-3, with D possibly matching TRBD1 (5 bases). The germline gives CDR1 SGHAT, CDR2 FQNNGV. The CDR3 runs to 15 residues. Trimming stripped 5 bases from V and 0 bases from J, with 11 bases between. CDR3 in amino acids: CASSRRGGSGNTIYF. For the CDR3, the DNA is TGTGCCAGCAGCCGGCGGGGGGGCTCTGGAAACACCATATATTTT.

The chain has TRBV5-1 and TRBJ1-1; 8 positions match TRBD1. There are 13 residues in the CDR3. Germline V gene lookup returns CDR1 SGHRS and CDR2 YFSETQ. With V trimmed by 6 bases and J by 2 bases, 3 bases remained unmatched. CDR3 region: CASTGQENTEAFF. The CDR3 bases are TGCGCCAGCACGGGACAGGAAAACACTGAAGCTTTCTTT.

The chain joins TRBV5-1 to TRBJ2-7, with 14 bases fitting TRBD2. The V and J ends lost 4 bases and 3 bases, in that order; junction bases with no gene match: 15. Germline CDR1 and CDR2: SGHRS and YFSETQ. The length of the CDR3 is 19 residues. Here the CDR3 DNA reads TGCGCCAGCAGCGCTGGGAGCGGGGGACTAGCGGGGGCGAGCTACGAGCAGTACTTC. This codes for CASSAGSGGLAGASYEQYF.

The chain carries TRBV15 and TRBJ1-5, with TRBD1 as a possible D gene (5 bases). V lost 1 base, J lost 6 bases, and 7 bases lay in between. Per germline, CDR1 LNHNV and CDR2 YYDKDF (reference sequence). This CDR3 comprises 13 residues. The CDR3 nucleotides are TGTGCCACCAGCAGAGCACAGGCTCAGCCCCAGCATTTT. It is translated as CATSRAQAQPQHF.

This clone was counted once. V and J are TRBV7-8 and TRBJ2-7; weak D call: TRBD1 (7 bases). Looked up from germline, CDR1 is SGHVS and CDR2 is FQNEAQ. Trimming cost V 1 base and J 4 bases, with 17 bases left between them. This CDR3 is 16 amino acids long. In nucleotides, the CDR3 is TGTGCCAGCAGCTTAGGTTCCAGGGGGGTCCTATACGAGCAGTACTTC. This translates into CASSLGSRGVLYEQYF.

This clone was counted only a few times. The rearrangement uses TRBV11-2 and TRBJ2-6; D gene ambiguous. The CDR3 loop spans 16 amino acids. Germline CDR1 and CDR2: SGHAT and FQNNGV. The V end was cut by 4 bases, the J end by 3 bases, with 13 bases between. The CDR3 loop is CASSSPKSGGANVLTF. CDR3 coding DNA: TGTGCCAGCAGCTCTCCCAAATCAGGTGGGGCCAACGTCCTGACTTTC.